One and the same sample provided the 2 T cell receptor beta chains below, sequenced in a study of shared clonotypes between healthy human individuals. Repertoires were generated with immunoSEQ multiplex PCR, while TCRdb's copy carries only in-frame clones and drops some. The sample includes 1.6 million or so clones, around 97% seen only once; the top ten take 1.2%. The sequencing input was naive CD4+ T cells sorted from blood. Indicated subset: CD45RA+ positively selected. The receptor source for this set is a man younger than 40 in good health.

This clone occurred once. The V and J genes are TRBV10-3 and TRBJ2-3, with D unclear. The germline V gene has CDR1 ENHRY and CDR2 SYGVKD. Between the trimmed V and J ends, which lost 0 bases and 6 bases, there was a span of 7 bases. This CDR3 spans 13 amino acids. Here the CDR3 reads CAISESGVDTQYF. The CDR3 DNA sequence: TGTGCCATCAGTGAGTCTGGGGTGGATACGCAGTATTTT.

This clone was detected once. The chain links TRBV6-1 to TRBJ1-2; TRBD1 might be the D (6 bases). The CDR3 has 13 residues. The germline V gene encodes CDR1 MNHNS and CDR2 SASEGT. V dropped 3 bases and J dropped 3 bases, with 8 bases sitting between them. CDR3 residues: CASSEGADYGYTF. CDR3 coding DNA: TGTGCCAGCAGTGAGGGGGCAGACTATGGCTACACCTTC.